Following are 7 T cell receptor beta chains from one sample sequenced in a study of shared clonotypes between healthy human individuals. Sequencing used immunoSEQ multiplex PCR; TCRdb keeps in-frame clones, though not all of them. The repertoire includes around 1,000,000 clones, roughly 77% of them detected once, and 0.89% sits in the top ten. Source material: memory CD4+ T cells from PBMCs. Subset meaning: CD45RA-negative fraction. Every receptor here comes from a man aged 18 to 29 in good health. Some clones in this sample may be carry-over from other donors' samples.

This clone was observed a single time. This chain uses TRBV10-1 with TRBJ2-7; no firm D call. Germline CDR1 and CDR2: WNHNN and SYGVQD (reference sequence). The CDR3 length is 13 residues. Trimming left V 2 bases short and J 3 bases short, with 8 bases between. CDR3 protein: CASSEGTGYEQYF. The CDR3, as DNA: TGCGCCAGCAGTGAGGGCACTGGCTACGAGCAGTACTTC.

The chain links TRBV6-1 to TRBJ2-3, with TRBD2 identical over 11 bases. This CDR3 is 18 amino acids long. V dropped 2 bases and J dropped 2; count of bases not matched to a gene: 9. Per germline, CDR1 MNHNS and CDR2 SASEGT. DNA for the CDR3: TGTGCCAGCAGTGAAACCCCGACTAGCGGGATTAACACAGATACGCAGTATTTT. Translated, it gives CASSETPTSGINTDTQYF.

The chain recombines TRBV7-9 with TRBJ2-1, with D possibly matching TRBD2 (5 bases). Germline assignment: CDR1 SEHNR and CDR2 FQNEAQ (reference sequence). V was pared by 1 base and J by 8 bases, with 9 bases between. The CDR3 extends over 13 amino acids. The CDR3 here is CASSLVSGDEQFF. CDR3 nucleotide sequence: TGTGCCAGCAGCTTAGTCTCCGGGGATGAGCAGTTCTTC.

The gene calls are TRBV11-1 and TRBJ1-1, with TRBD1 identical over 11 bases. V shed 5 bases, J shed 11 bases, and the junction held 7 bases outside the gene matches. The CDR3 contains 13 residues. CDR1 SGHAT and CDR2 FQDESV come from the germline V gene (reference sequence). CDR3 nucleotide sequence: TGTGCCAGCAGCCCGGGACAGGGGGTGGGTGCTTTCTTT. This sequence encodes CASSPGQGVGAFF.

The chain couples TRBV19 to TRBJ2-3, with D maybe TRBD1 (5 bases). Trimming left V 8 bases short and J 1 base short, with 13 bases between. CDR3 size: 14 residues. Germline V CDR1 and CDR2: LNHDA, SQIVND (reference sequence). CDR3 amino acids: CASQKGSGTDTQYF. CDR3 nucleotide sequence: TGTGCCAGTCAAAAGGGGTCAGGCACAGATACGCAGTATTTT. Filled out from reference TRBV19 and TRBJ2-3, the complete variable domain reads DGGITQSPKYLFRKEGQNVTLSCEQNLNHDAMYWYRQDPGQGLRLIYYSQIVNDFQKGDIAEGYSVSREKKESFPLTVTSAQKNPTAFYLCASQKGSGTDTQYFGPGTRLTVL.

This clone was seen once. The gene calls are TRBV18 and TRBJ2-5; D gene ambiguous. The germline V gene has CDR1 KGHSH and CDR2 LQKENI. CDR3 size: 13 residues. With 2 bases removed from V and 5 bases from J, the gap between germline ends came to 9 bases. The DNA of the CDR3 is TGTGCCAGCTCACCATTTAAAATGGAGACCCAGTACTTC. This sequence encodes CASSPFKMETQYF.

The J gene is TRBJ2-3, the V gene TRBV29-1, with a tentative D call TRBD2 (6 bases). Between the trimmed V and J ends, which lost 2 bases and 0 bases, there was a span of 6 bases. Germline assignment: CDR1 SQVTM and CDR2 ANQGSEA. The CDR3 contains 13 residues. The CDR3: CSVELASTDTQYF. The CDR3 DNA follows: TGCAGCGTTGAACTAGCGAGCACAGATACGCAGTATTTT.